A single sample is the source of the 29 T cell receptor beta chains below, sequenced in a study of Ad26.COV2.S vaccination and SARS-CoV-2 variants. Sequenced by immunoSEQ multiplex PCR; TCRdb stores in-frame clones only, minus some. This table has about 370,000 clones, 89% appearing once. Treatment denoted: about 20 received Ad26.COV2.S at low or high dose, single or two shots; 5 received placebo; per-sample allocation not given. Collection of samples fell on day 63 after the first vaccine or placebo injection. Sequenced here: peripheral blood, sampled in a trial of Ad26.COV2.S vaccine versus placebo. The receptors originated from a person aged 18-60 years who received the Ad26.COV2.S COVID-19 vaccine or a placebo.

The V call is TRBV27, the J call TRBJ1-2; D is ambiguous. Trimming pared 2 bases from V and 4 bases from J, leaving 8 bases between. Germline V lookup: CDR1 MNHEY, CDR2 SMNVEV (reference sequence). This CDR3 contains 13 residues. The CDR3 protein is CASSLRGSYGYTF. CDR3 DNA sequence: TGTGCCAGCAGTTTACGGGGATCCTATGGCTACACCTTC.

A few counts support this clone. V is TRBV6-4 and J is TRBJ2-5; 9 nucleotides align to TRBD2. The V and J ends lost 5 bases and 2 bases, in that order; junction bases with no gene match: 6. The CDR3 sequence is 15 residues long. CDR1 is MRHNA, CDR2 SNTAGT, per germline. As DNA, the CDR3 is TGTGCCAGCAGTCCGGGACTAGCAGATCAAGAGACCCAGTACTTC. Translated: CASSPGLADQETQYF.

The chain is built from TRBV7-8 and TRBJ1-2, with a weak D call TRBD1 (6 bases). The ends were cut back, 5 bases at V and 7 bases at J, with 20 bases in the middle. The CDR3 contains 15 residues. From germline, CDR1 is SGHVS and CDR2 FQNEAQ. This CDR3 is CASSAQGPRSSGYTF. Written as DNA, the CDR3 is TGTGCCAGCAGCGCCCAGGGGCCCCGCTCATCTGGCTACACCTTC.

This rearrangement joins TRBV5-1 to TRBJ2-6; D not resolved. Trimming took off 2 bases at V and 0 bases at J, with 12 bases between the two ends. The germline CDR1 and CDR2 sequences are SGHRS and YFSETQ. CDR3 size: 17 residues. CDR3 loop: CASSFRKFSSGANVLTF. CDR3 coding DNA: TGCGCCAGCAGCTTCCGAAAGTTTTCCTCTGGGGCCAACGTCCTGACTTTC.

CDR3: CASSPIGEQETQYF. DNA of the CDR3: TGTGCCAGCTCACCAATAGGAGAACAAGAGACCCAGTACTTC. The gene calls are TRBV18 and TRBJ2-5; no reliable D call. V was cut by 2 bases and J by 2 bases, with 9 bases left in between. The germline gives CDR1 KGHSH, CDR2 LQKENI. The CDR3 covers 14 residues. Filled out from reference TRBV18 and TRBJ2-5, the complete variable domain reads NAGVMQNPRHLVRRRGQEARLRCSPMKGHSHVYWYRQLPEEGLKFMVYLQKENIIDESGMPKERFSAEFPKEGPSILRIQQVVRGDSAAYFCASSPIGEQETQYFGPGTRLLVL.

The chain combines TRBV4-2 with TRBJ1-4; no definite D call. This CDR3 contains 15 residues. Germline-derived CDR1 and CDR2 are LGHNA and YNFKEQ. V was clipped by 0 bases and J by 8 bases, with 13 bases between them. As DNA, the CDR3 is TGTGCCAGCAGCCAAGAAGGAGGAAGAGGGGAAAAACTGTTTTTT. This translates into CASSQEGGRGEKLFF.

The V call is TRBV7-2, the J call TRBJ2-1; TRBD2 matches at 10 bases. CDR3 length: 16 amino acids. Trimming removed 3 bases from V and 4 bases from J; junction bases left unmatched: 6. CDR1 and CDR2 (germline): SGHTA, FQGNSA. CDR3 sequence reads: CASSLGAGGSYNEQFF. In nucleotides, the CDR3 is TGTGCCAGCAGCTTGGGAGCGGGAGGGTCATACAATGAGCAGTTCTTC. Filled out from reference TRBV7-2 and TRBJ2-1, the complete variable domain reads GAGVSQSPSNKVTEKGKDVELRCDPISGHTALYWYRQSLGQGLEFLIYFQGNSAPDKSGLPSDRFSAERTGGSVSTLTIQRTQQEDSAVYLCASSLGAGGSYNEQFFGPGTRLTVL.

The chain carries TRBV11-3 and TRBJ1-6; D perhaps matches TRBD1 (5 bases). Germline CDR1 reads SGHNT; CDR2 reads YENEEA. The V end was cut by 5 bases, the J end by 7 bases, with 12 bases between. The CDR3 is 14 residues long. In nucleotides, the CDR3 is TGTGCCAGCAGCCTCCTAGGGGCCAATTCACCCCTCCACTTT. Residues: CASSLLGANSPLHF. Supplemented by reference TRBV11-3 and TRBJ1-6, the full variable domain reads EAGVVQSPRYKIIEKKQPVAFWCNPISGHNTLYWYLQNLGQGPELLIRYENEEAVDDSQLPKDRFSAERLKGVDSTLKIQPAELGDSAVYLCASSLLGANSPLHFGNGTRLTVT.

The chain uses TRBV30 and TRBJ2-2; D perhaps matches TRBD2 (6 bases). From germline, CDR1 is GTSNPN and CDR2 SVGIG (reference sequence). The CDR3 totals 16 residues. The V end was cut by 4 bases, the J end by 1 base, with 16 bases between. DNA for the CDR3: TGTGCCTGGACGCGGGGAGGCGGAGGGAACACCGGGGAGCTGTTTTTT. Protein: CAWTRGGGGNTGELFF.

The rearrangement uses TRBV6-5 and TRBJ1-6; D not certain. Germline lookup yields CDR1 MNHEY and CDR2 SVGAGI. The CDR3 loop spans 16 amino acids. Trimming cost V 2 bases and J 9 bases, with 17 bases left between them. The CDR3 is CASSYPSPGFSSPLHF. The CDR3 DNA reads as TGTGCCAGCAGTTACCCCTCGCCAGGATTTAGTTCACCCCTCCACTTT.

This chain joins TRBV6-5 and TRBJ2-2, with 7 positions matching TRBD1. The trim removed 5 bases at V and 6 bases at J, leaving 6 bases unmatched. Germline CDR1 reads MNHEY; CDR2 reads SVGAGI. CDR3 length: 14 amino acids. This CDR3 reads CASSRGRGSGELFF. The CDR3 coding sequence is TGTGCCAGCAGTCGGGGCAGGGGGTCCGGGGAGCTGTTTTTT.

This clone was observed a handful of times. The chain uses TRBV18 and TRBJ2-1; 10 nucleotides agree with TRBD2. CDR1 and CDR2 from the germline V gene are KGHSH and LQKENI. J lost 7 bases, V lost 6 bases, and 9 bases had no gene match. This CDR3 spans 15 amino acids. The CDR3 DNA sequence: TGTGCCAGCTCCCCCAGGGTAGCGGGAGGTAATGAGCAGTTCTTC. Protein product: CASSPRVAGGNEQFF.

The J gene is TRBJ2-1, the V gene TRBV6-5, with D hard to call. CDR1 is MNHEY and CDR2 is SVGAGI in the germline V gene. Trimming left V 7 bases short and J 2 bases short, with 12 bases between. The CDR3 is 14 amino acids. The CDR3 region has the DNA TGTGCCAGCAAGTGGCGCGGCCCCTACAATGAGCAGTTCTTC. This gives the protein CASKWRGPYNEQFF.

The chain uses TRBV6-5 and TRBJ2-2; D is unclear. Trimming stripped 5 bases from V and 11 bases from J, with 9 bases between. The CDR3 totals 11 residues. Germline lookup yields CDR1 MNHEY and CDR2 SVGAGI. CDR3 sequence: CASSTLNELFF. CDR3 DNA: TGTGCCAGCAGTACTCTCAACGAGCTGTTTTTT.

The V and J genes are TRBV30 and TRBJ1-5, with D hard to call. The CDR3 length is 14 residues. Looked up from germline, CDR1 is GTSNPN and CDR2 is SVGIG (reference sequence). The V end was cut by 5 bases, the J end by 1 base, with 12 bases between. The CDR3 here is CAWGLTGSNQPQHF. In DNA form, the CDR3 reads TGTGCCTGGGGATTAACGGGCAGCAATCAGCCCCAGCATTTT. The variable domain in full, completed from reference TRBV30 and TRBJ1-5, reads SQTIHQWPATLVQPVGSPLSLECTVEGTSNPNLYWYRQAAGRGLQLLFYSVGIGQISSEVPQNLSASRPQDRQFILSSKKLLLSDSGFYLCAWGLTGSNQPQHFGDGTRLSIL.

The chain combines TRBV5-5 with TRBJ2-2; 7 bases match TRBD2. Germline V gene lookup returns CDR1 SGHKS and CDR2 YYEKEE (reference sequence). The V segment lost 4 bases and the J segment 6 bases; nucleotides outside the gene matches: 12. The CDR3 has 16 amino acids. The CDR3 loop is CASSLPGTTAPGELFF. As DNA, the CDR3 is TGTGCCAGCAGCCTCCCCGGGACTACTGCCCCCGGGGAGCTGTTTTTT.

This chain's CDR3 is CATSVQSGRQETQYF. In DNA, the CDR3 is TGTGCCACGAGCGTTCAGTCAGGGCGGCAAGAGACCCAGTACTTC. V gene TRBV24-1 combines with J gene TRBJ2-5, with D tentatively TRBD1 (5 bases). The germline V and J ends were trimmed by 10 bases and 2 bases, with 19 bases remaining between them. The germline V gene has CDR1 KGHDR and CDR2 SFDVKD. This CDR3 region has 15 residues.

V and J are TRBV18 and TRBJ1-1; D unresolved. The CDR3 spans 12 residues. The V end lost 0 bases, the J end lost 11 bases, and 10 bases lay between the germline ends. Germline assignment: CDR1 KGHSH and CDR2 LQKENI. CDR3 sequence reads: CASSPPLGGAFF. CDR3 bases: TGTGCCAGCTCACCACCGTTAGGTGGGGCTTTCTTT.

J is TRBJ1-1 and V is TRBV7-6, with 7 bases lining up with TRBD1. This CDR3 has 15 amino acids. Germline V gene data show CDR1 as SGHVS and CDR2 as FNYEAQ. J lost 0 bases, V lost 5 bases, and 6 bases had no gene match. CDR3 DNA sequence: TGTGCCAGCAGCGTAAGGGGGCAGCTGAACACTGAAGCTTTCTTT. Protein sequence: CASSVRGQLNTEAFF.

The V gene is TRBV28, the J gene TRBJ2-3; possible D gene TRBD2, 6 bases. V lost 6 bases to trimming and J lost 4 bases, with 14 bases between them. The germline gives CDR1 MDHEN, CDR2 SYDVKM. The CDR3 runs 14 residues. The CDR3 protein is CASRRNRLADTQYF. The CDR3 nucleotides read TGTGCCAGCAGGCGTAATCGACTAGCAGATACGCAGTATTTT. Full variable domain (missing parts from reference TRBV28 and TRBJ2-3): DVKVTQSSRYLVKRTGEKVFLECVQDMDHENMFWYRQDPGLGLRLIYFSYDVKMKEKGDIPEGYSVSREKKERFSLILESASTNQTSMYLCASRRNRLADTQYFGPGTRLTVL.

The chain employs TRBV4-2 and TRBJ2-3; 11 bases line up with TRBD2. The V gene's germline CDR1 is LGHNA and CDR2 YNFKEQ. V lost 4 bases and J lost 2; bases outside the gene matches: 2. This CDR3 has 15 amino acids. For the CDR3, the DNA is TGTGCCAGCAGCCCGGGACTAGCGGACACAGATACGCAGTATTTT. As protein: CASSPGLADTDTQYF.

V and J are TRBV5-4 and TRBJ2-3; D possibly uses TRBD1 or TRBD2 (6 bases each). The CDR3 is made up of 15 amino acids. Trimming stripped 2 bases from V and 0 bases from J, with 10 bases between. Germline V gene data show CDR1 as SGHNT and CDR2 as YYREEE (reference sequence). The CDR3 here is CASSLGGLSTDTQYF. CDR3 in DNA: TGTGCCAGCAGCTTAGGGGGACTGAGCACAGATACGCAGTATTTT.

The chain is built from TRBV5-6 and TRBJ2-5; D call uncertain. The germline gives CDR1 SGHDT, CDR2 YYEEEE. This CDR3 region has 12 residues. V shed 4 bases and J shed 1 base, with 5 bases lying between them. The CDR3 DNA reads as TGTGCCAGCAGCGCAATCCAAGAGACCCAGTACTTC. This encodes CASSAIQETQYF.

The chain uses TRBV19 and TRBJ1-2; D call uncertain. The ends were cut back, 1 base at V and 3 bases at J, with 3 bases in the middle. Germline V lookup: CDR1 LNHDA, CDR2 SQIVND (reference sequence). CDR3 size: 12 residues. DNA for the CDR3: TGTGCCAGTAGTATAGCGGACTATGGCTACACCTTC. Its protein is CASSIADYGYTF.

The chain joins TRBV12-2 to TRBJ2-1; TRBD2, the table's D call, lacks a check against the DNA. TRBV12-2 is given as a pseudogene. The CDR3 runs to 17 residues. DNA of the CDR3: TGTGCAAGTCGCTTAGATTTAAGCGGGAGGGCCCCGGATGAGCAGTTCTTC. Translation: CASRLDLSGRAPDEQFF.

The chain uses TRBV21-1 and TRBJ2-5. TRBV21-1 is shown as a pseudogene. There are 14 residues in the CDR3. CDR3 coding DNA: TGTGCCAGCAGCAAATATAGGTGGCAAGAGACCCAGTACTTC. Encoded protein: CASSKYRWQETQYF.

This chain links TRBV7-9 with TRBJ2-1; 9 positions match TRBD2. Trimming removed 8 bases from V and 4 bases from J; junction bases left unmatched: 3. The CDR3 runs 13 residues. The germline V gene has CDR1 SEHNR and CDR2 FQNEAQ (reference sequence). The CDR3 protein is CASQTSGYNEQFF. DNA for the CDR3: TGTGCCAGCCAGACTAGCGGATACAATGAGCAGTTCTTC.

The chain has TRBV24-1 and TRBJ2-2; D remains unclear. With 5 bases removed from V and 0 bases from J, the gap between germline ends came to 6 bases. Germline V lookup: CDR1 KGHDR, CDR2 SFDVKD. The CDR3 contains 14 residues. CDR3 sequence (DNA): TGTGCCACCAGTGGCAGGACGAACACCGGGGAGCTGTTTTTT. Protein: CATSGRTNTGELFF.

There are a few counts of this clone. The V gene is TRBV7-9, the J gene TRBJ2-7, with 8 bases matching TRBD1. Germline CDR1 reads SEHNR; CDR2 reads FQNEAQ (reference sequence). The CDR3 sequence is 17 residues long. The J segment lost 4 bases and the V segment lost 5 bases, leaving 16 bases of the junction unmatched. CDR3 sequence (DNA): TGTGCCAGCAGCGTCAATCCAGGGGGCGGGTCAATATACGAGCAGTACTTC. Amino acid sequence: CASSVNPGGGSIYEQYF.